This passage covers 8 T cell receptor beta chains from one sample sequenced in a study of shared clonotypes between healthy human individuals. The data were produced by immunoSEQ multiplex PCR, yet TCRdb's version contains in-frame clones alone and is incomplete. The sample consists of more than 400,000 clones, roughly 80% of them appearing once. Source material: PBMCs. These receptors all stem from a woman between 40 and 55 years old in good health. Some clones in this sample may be carry-over from other donors' samples.

The chain employs TRBV11-2 and TRBJ1-5; no firm D call. V was shortened by 4 bases and J by 3 bases, with 7 bases between the two germline ends. CDR1 and CDR2 from the germline V gene are SGHAT and FQNNGV. The CDR3 is 13 residues long. CDR3 sequence reads: CASSSYSNQPQHF. The DNA for the CDR3 is TGTGCCAGCAGCTCCTATTCCAATCAGCCCCAGCATTTT. The variable domain in full, with the rest retrieved from reference TRBV11-2 and TRBJ1-5, is EAGVAQSPRYKIIEKRQSVAFWCNPISGHATLYWYQQILGQGPKLLIQFQNNGVVDDSQLPKDRFSAERLKGVDSTLKIQPAKLEDSAVYLCASSSYSNQPQHFGDGTRLSIL.

The chain links TRBV4-2 to TRBJ1-5; D is undetermined. V lost 2 bases, J lost 6 bases, and 8 bases lay in between. This CDR3 has 13 amino acids. CDR1 and CDR2 from the germline V gene are LGHNA and YNFKEQ. CDR3 coding DNA: TGTGCCAGCAGCCAATCCAGGAGTCAGCCCCAGCATTTT. Protein product: CASSQSRSQPQHF.

The J gene is TRBJ2-7, the V gene TRBV7-8; 9 nucleotides match TRBD2. The CDR3 is 15 amino acids. Germline CDR1 and CDR2: SGHVS and FQNEAQ. The V gene end was trimmed by 1 base and the J gene end by 2 bases; junction bases not matched to a gene: 3. CDR3 loop: CASSLVVAGAYEQYF. CDR3 in DNA: TGTGCCAGCAGCTTAGTGGTAGCGGGAGCCTACGAGCAGTACTTC. Combining the CDR3 with reference TRBV7-8 and TRBJ2-7 gives the whole variable domain GAGVSQSPRYKVAKRGQDVALRCDPISGHVSLFWYQQALGQGPEFLTYFQNEAQLDKSGLPSDRFFAERPEGSVSTLKIQRTQQEDSAVYLCASSLVVAGAYEQYFGPGTRLTVT.

This CDR3 reads CASSLNPPGLVTNEQFF. DNA of the CDR3: TGTGCCAGCAGCTTAAACCCACCGGGACTAGTCACGAATGAGCAGTTCTTC. The genes are TRBV7-2 and TRBJ2-1, with 8 bases aligning to TRBD2. The CDR3 runs to 17 residues. The germline V gene has CDR1 SGHTA and CDR2 FQGNSA. The V segment lost 2 bases and the J segment 7 bases; nucleotides outside the gene matches: 13.

The rearrangement joins TRBV7-8 to TRBJ1-2, with no clear D. Trimming pared 6 bases from V and 6 bases from J, leaving 14 bases between. From germline, CDR1 is SGHVS and CDR2 FQNEAQ. CDR3 size: 13 residues. CDR3 residues: CASRLDGGNGYTF. The CDR3 DNA sequence: TGTGCCAGCAGATTGGACGGAGGTAATGGCTACACCTTC.

This clone came up once. This rearrangement joins TRBV19 to TRBJ2-2; 7 positions agree with TRBD1. The CDR3 is 14 amino acids. V was clipped by 4 bases and J by 5 bases; unmatched bases: 4. Germline V gene lookup returns CDR1 LNHDA and CDR2 SQIVND (reference sequence). The CDR3 loop is CASSTAGGTGELFF. The CDR3 DNA sequence: TGTGCCAGTAGTACCGCAGGGGGAACCGGGGAGCTGTTTTTT.

The CDR3 DNA reads as TGCGCCAGCAGCTCCGGACTAGCGGACTACAATGAGCAGTTCTTC. The encoded protein is CASSSGLADYNEQFF. The V gene is TRBV5-1, the J gene TRBJ2-1; 10 nucleotides agree with TRBD2. The CDR3 extends over 15 amino acids. Germline V CDR1 and CDR2: SGHRS, YFSETQ. J gave up 3 bases and V 3 bases, and 3 bases lay outside the gene matches.

On this clone itself: A far larger clone is only one base removed, so a read error is likely. The same CDR3 can be traced to other DNA sequences in this sample. The chain combines TRBV6-6 with TRBJ2-2; 7 nucleotides line up with TRBD2. CDR3 length: 14 amino acids. The germline CDR1 and CDR2 sequences are MNHNY and SVGAGI (reference sequence). CDR3 in amino acids: CASSYLAEYGELFF. For the CDR3, the DNA is TGCGCCAGCAGTTACCTAGCGGAATACGGGGAGCTGTTTTTT.